This TCR beta chain emerged from a study of shared clonotypes between healthy human individuals. Study-level findings and limits: Some clonotypes were shared by all four sorted-subset donors, while others were not shared. The non-shared ones had lower generation probabilities than the shared ones. Sampling used blood alone; tissue repertoires probably differ.

Deep-level assay runs were performed. The data were produced by immunoSEQ multiplex PCR, yet TCRdb's version contains in-frame clones alone and is incomplete. The sample carries fewer than 3 million clones, approximately 90% recorded once. As regards this clone: Its specificity is unknown.

The CDR3 spans 15 residues. In germline, CDR1 is MNHNS, CDR2 SASEGT. With 7 bases clipped from V and 0 bases from J, the junction kept 7 bases outside the gene matches. The chain has TRBV6-1 and TRBJ1-1; 8 nucleotides match TRBD1. Specimen: naive CD4+ T cells from PBMCs. Subset specified: CD45RA+ positively selected. The receptor was derived from a man between 18 and 29 years old in good health. Some clones in this sample may be carry-over from other donors' samples. Here the CDR3 reads CASTRTGIMNTEAFF. The CDR3 nucleotides read TGTGCCAGCACTCGGACAGGGATTATGAACACTGAAGCTTTCTTT.